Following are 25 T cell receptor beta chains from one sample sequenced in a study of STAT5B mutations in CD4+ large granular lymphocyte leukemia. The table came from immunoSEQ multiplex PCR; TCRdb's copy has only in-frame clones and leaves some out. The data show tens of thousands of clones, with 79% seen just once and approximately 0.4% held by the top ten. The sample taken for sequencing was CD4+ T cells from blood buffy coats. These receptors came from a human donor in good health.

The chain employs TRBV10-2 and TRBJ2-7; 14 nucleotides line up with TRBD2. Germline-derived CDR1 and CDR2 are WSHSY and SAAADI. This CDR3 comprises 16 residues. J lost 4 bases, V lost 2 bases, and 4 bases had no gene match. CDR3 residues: CASSEVGTSGRYEQYF. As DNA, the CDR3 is TGCGCCAGCAGTGAGGTCGGGACTAGCGGGAGATACGAGCAGTACTTC.

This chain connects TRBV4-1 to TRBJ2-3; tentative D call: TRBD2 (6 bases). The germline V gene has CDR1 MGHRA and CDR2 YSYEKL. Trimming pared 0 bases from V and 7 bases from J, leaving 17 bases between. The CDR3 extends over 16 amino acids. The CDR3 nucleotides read TGCGCCAGCAGCCAAGAGCAGGGACTGCTTGAGTATACGCAGTATTTT. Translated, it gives CASSQEQGLLEYTQYF.

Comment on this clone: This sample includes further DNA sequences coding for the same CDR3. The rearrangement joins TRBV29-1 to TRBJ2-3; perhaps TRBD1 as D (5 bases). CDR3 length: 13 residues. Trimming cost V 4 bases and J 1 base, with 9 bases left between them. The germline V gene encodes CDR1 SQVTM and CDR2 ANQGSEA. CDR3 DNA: TGCAGCGTTGTGACGACAGGCACAGATACGCAGTATTTT. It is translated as CSVVTTGTDTQYF.

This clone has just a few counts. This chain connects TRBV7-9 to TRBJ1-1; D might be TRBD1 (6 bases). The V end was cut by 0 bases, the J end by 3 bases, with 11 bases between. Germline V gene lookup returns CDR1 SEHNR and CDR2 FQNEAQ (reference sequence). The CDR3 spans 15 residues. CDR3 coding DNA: TGTGCCAGCAGCTTAGCGGGGGCAGGGGACACTGAAGCTTTCTTT. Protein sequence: CASSLAGAGDTEAFF.

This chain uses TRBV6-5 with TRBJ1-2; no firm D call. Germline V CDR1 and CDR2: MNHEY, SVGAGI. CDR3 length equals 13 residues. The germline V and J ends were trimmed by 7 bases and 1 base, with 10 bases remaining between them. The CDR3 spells CASTSGNNYGYTF. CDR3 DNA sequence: TGTGCCAGCACATCCGGGAATAACTATGGCTACACCTTC.

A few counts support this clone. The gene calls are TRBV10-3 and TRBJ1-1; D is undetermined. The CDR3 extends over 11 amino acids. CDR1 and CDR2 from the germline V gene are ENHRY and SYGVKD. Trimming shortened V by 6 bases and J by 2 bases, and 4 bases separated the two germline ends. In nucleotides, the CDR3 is TGTGCCATCAGGGCAAACACTGAAGCTTTCTTT. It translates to CAIRANTEAFF.

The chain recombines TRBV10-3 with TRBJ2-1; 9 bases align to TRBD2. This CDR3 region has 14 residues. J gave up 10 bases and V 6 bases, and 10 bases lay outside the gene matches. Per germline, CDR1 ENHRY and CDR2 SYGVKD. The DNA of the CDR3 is TGTGCCATCAGGGCCGAGCGGGAGGTTAGCGAGCAGTTCTTC. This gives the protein CAIRAEREVSEQFF.

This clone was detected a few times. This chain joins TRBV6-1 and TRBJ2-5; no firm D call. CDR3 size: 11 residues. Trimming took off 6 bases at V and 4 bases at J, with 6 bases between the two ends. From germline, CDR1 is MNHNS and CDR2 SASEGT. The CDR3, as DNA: TGTGCCAGCAGCCTAGGAGAGACCCAGTACTTC. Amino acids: CASSLGETQYF.

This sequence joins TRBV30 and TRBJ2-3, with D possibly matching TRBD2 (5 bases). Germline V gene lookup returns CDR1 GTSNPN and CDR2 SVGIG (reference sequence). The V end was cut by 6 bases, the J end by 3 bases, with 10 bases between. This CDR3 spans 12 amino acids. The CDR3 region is CACRESTDTQYF. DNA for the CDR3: TGTGCCTGTAGGGAGTCGACAGATACGCAGTATTTT.

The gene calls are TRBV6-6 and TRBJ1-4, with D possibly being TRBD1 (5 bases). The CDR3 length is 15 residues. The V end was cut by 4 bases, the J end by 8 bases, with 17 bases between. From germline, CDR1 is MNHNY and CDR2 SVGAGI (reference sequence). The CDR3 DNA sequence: TGTGCCAGCAGTTCCGCAGAGGCAGGGATCGAAAAACTGTTTTTT. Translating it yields CASSSAEAGIEKLFF.

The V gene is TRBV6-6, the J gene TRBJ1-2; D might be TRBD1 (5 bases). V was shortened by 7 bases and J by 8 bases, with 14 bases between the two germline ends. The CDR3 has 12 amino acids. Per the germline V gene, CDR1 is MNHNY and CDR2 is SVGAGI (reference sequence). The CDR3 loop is CASTQGPNGYTF. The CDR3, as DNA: TGTGCCAGCACCCAGGGCCCGAACGGCTACACCTTC.

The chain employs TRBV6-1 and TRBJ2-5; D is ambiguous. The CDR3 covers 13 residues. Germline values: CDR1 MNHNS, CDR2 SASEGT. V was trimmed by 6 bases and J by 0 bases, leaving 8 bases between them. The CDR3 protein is CASSWTYQETQYF. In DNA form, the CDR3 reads TGTGCCAGCAGCTGGACGTACCAAGAGACCCAGTACTTC.

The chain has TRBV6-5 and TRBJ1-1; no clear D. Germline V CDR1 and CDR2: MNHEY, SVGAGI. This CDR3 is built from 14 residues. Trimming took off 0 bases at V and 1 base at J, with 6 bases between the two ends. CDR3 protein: CASSYSIANTEAFF. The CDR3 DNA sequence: TGTGCCAGCAGTTACTCGATCGCGAACACTGAAGCTTTCTTT.

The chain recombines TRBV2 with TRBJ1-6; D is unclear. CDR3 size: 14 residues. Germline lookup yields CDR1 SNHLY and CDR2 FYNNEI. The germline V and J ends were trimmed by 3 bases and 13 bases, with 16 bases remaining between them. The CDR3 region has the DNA TGTGCCAGCAGTGATGGTCAGGCCATTACCCCCCTCCACTTT. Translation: CASSDGQAITPLHF.

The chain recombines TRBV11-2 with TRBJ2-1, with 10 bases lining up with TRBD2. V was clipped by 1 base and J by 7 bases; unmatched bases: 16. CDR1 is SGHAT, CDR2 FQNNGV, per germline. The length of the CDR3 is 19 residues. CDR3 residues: CASSLALGGPGTSVNEQFF. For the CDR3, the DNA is TGTGCCAGCAGCTTAGCATTGGGGGGACCTGGGACTAGCGTAAATGAGCAGTTCTTC.

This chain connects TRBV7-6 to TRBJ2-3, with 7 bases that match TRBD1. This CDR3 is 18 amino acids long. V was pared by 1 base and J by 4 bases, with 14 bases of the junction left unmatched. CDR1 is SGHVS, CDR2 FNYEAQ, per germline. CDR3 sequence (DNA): TGTGCCAGCAGCTTAGTAATAGTCTCCAGGACAGGAGCAGATACGCAGTATTTT. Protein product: CASSLVIVSRTGADTQYF.

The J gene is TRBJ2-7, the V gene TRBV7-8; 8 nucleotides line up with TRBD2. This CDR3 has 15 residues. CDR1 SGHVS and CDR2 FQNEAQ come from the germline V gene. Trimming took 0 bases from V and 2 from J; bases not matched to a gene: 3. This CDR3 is CASSLAISGAYEQYF. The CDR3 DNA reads TGTGCCAGCAGCTTAGCGATTAGCGGGGCCTACGAGCAGTACTTC.

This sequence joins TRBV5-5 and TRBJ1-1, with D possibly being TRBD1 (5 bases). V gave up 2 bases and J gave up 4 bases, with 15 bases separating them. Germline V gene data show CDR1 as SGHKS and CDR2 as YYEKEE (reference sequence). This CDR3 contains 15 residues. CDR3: CASSFGVGGSTEAFF. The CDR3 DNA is TGTGCCAGCAGCTTCGGGGTTGGGGGGAGCACTGAAGCTTTCTTT.

The CDR3, as DNA: TGTGCCAGCACCCGACGAACCGGGGCCTTAAGCACAGATACGCAGTATTTT. It encodes CASTRRTGALSTDTQYF. V usage is TRBV6-9 and J usage is TRBJ2-3, with D perhaps TRBD1 or TRBD2 (5 bases each). This CDR3 is 17 amino acids long. V lost 7 bases and J lost 0, with 20 bases in between. Per germline, CDR1 MNHGY and CDR2 SVAAGI.

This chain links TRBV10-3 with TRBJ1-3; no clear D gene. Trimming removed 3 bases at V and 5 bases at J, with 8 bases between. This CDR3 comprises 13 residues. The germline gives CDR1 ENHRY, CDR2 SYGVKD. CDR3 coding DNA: TGTGCCATCAGTGACCTCGAGAGAAACACCATATATTTT. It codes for CAISDLERNTIYF.

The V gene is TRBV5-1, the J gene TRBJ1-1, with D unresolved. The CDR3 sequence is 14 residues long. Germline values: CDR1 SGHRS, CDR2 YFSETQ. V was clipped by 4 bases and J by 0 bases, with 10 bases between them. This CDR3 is CASSGDLMNTEAFF. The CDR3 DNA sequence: TGCGCCAGCAGCGGGGATTTGATGAACACTGAAGCTTTCTTT. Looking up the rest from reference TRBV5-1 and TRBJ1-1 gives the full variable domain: KAGVTQTPRYLIKTRGQQVTLSCSPISGHRSVSWYQQTPGQGLQFLFEYFSETQRNKGNFPGRFSGRQFSNSRSEMNVSTLELGDSALYLCASSGDLMNTEAFFGQGTRLTVV.

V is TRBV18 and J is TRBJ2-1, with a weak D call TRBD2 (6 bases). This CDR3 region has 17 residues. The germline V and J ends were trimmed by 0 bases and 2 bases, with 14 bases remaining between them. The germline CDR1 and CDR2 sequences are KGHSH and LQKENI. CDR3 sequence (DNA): TGTGCCAGCTCACCACCGAGATACGGGAGAGCCTACAATGAGCAGTTCTTC. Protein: CASSPPRYGRAYNEQFF. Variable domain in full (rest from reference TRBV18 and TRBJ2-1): NAGVMQNPRHLVRRRGQEARLRCSPMKGHSHVYWYRQLPEEGLKFMVYLQKENIIDESGMPKERFSAEFPKEGPSILRIQQVVRGDSAAYFCASSPPRYGRAYNEQFFGPGTRLTVL.

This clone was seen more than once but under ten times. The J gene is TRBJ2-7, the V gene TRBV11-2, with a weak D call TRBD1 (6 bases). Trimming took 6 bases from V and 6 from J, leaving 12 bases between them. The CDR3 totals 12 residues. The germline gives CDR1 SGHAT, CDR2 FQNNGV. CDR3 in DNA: TGTGCCAGCAGTCCGAGGGGGTCCGAGCAGTACTTC. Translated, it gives CASSPRGSEQYF.

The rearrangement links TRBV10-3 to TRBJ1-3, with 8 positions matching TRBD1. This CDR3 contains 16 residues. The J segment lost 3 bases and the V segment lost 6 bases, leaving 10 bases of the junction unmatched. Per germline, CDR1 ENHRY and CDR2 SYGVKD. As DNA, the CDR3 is TGTGCCATCAGAGAAAGGACAGGGCTTCTTGGAAACACCATATATTTT. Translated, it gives CAIRERTGLLGNTIYF.

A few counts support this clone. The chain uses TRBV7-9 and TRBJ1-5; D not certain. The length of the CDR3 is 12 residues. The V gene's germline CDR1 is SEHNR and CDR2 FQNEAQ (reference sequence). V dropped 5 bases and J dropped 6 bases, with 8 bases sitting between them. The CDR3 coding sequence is TGTGCCAGCAGCGTCGACTTTCAGCCCCAGCATTTT. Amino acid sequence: CASSVDFQPQHF.